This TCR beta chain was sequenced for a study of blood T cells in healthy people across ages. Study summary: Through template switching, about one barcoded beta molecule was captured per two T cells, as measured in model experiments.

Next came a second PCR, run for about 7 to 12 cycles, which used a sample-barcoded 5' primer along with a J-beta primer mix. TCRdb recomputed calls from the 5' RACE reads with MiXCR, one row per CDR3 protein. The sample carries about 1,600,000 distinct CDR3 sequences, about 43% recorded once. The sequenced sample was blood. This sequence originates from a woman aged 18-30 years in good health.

The CDR3 here is CASSYPGLAGPASYNEQFF. CDR3 in DNA: TGTGCCAGCAGTTACCCGGGACTAGCGGGGCCTGCCTCCTACAATGAGCAGTTCTTC. This chain connects TRBV6-2 or TRBV6-3 to TRBJ2-1; TRBD2 agrees at 13 bases. CDR1 is MNHEY, CDR2 SVGEGT, per germline. The V segment lost 2 bases and the J segment 0 bases; nucleotides outside the gene matches: 7. The CDR3 runs to 19 residues.